This is a list of T cell receptor beta chains from one sample in a study of T cell changes during pregnancy in multiple sclerosis. Clones were sequenced by immunoSEQ multiplex PCR, and TCRdb holds only the in-frame ones, with some missing. The sample contains tens of thousands of clones, approximately 87% of which appear only once. The sequenced sample consisted of peripheral blood from another person, used as feeder cells. The receptors here all came from a human donor whose cells served as feeder cells for cultures in a pregnancy study. CDR3s include the opening cysteine and the closing phenylalanine or tryptophan. The D gene is left open where the match is weak. Rows may omit the clone size; those that give it use once, few, many or a size class.

>TRBJ2-1|TRBV7-9|NA|few
CASSLWGWGDPNEQFF
TGTGCCAGCAGCCTCTGGGGTTGGGGCGACCCCAATGAGCAGTTCTTC
>TRBJ1-5|TRBV28|NA|once
CASSLIGNQPQHF
TGTGCCAGCAGTTTGATTGGGAATCAGCCCCAGCATTTT
>TRBJ1-3|TRBV27|NA|NA
CASSLKRDGNTIYF
TGTGCCAGCAGTTTAAAGAGGGATGGAAACACCATATATTTT
>TRBJ1-5|TRBV5-6|TRBD1|once
CASSFTGGNQPQHF
TGTGCCAGCAGCTTTACAGGGGGAAATCAGCCCCAGCATTTT
>TRBJ2-5|TRBV5-8|NA|NA
CASSPGLGGETQYF
TGTGCCAGCAGCCCAGGACTGGGTGGGGAGACCCAGTACTTC
>TRBJ2-1|TRBV2|TRBD2|NA
CASSPPRGGVSRQFF
TGTGCCAGCAGTCCTCCTCGCGGGGGGGTATCCCGGCAGTTCTTC
>TRBJ1-5|TRBV5-1|NA|NA
CASSLGEHSNQPQHF
TGCGCCAGCAGCCTCGGGGAGCATAGCAATCAGCCCCAGCATTTT
>TRBJ1-2|TRBV7-2|NA|few
CASSLGSSANGYTF
TGTGCCAGCAGCTTAGGGTCGTCAGCCAATGGCTACACCTTC
>TRBJ1-1|TRBV4-3|NA|NA
CASSQGNLNTEAFF
TGCGCCAGCAGCCAAGGGAACTTGAACACTGAAGCTTTCTTT
>TRBJ1-2|TRBV14|TRBD1|NA
CASSQPGQGANGYTF
TGTGCCAGCAGCCAACCGGGACAGGGGGCTAATGGCTACACCTTC
>TRBJ1-3|TRBV7-2|NA|NA
CASSLVRVQRGWSGNTIYF
TGTGCCAGCAGCTTAGTCAGAGTCCAGCGGGGTTGGAGTGGAAACACCATATATTTT
>TRBJ1-1|TRBV10-3|TRBD1|NA
CAASPMGQLNTEAFF
TGTGCCGCCTCCCCAATGGGACAGCTGAACACTGAAGCTTTCTTT
>TRBJ1-5|TRBV19|NA|NA
CASNDYHQPQHF
TGTGCCAGTAACGATTACCATCAGCCCCAGCATTTT
>TRBJ1-3|TRBV5-1|NA|NA
CASTGSGNTIYF
TGCGCCAGCACCGGGTCTGGAAACACCATATATTTT
>TRBJ1-1|TRBV27|TRBD1|few
CASSYRGRFTEAFF
TGTGCCAGCAGCTACAGGGGGCGGTTCACTGAAGCTTTCTTT
>TRBJ1-2|TRBV7-9|NA|NA
CASTPVLGPINYGYTF
TGTGCCAGCACCCCGGTGTTAGGGCCAATTAACTATGGCTACACCTTC
>TRBJ2-2|TRBV5-1|NA|NA
CASSLAIGGELFF
TGCGCCAGCAGCCTCGCGATCGGGGGGGAGCTGTTTTTT
>TRBJ1-1|TRBV7-9|TRBD1|NA
CASSPGQGSTEAFF
TGTGCCAGCAGCCCGGGACAGGGAAGCACTGAAGCTTTCTTT
>TRBJ1-1|TRBV6-1|NA|NA
CASSVTGTTPGAFF
TGTGCCAGCAGCGTTACCGGGACAACGCCTGGAGCTTTCTTT
>TRBJ2-3|TRBV5-1|NA|NA
CASSFPTDTQYF
TGCGCCAGCAGCTTCCCCACAGATACGCAGTATTTT
>TRBJ1-5|TRBV5-1|NA|NA
CASSLGARDSNQPQHF
TGCGCCAGCAGCTTGGGGGCAAGGGATAGCAATCAGCCCCAGCATTTT
>TRBJ2-7|TRBV15|NA|NA
CATSPRLEGGYEQYF
TGTGCCACCAGCCCCCGGCTGGAAGGGGGCTACGAGCAGTACTTC
>TRBJ2-1|TRBV5-6|TRBD2|NA
CASSLGGSSYNEQFF
TGTGCCAGCAGCTTGGGCGGGAGCTCCTACAATGAGCAGTTCTTC
>TRBJ1-6|TRBV6-1|NA|NA
CASKPQGWPPLHF
TGTGCCAGCAAGCCACAGGGTTGGCCACCCCTCCACTTT
>TRBJ2-7|TRBV6-6|NA|NA
CASSFKRNSYEQYF
TGTGCCAGCAGTTTTAAGCGGAACTCCTACGAGCAGTACTTC
>TRBJ2-5|TRBV6-5|TRBD1|NA
CASSYPGQGGETQYF
TGTGCCAGCAGTTACCCGGGACAGGGTGGAGAGACCCAGTACTTC
>TRBJ2-7|TRBV19|NA|NA
CASSIFPWGSEQYF
TGTGCCAGTAGTATTTTCCCGTGGGGGAGCGAGCAGTACTTC
>TRBJ1-2|TRBV28|TRBD1|NA
CASRRTGGNYGYTF
TGTGCCAGCAGGCGGACAGGGGGCAACTATGGCTACACCTTC
>TRBJ2-3|TRBV5-4|NA|NA
CASSSAGADTQYF
TGTGCCAGCAGCTCTGCAGGGGCAGATACGCAGTATTTT
>TRBJ1-1|TRBV20-1|TRBD1|NA
CRRGRTEAFF
TGCAGAAGGGGGCGAACTGAAGCTTTCTTT
>TRBJ1-1|TRBV5-6|NA|NA
CASSLVGVQNTEAFF
TGTGCCAGCAGCTTGGTGGGGGTCCAGAACACTGAAGCTTTCTTT
>TRBJ2-2|TRBV7-6|TRBD1|NA
CASSLLGQGTNTGELFF
TGTGCCAGCAGCTTATTGGGACAGGGCACGAACACCGGGGAGCTGTTTTTT
>TRBJ1-2|TRBV6-5|NA|once
CASNKGNYGYTF
TGTGCCAGCAATAAGGGGAACTATGGCTACACCTTC
>TRBJ1-2|TRBV5-6|NA|NA
CASSPLTSGYGYTF
TGTGCCAGCAGTCCACTTACCTCCGGCTATGGCTACACCTTC
>TRBJ2-7|TRBV7-2|TRBD1|NA
CASSLDRVIREQYF
TGTGCCAGCAGTCTGGACAGGGTTATTAGGGAGCAGTACTTC
>TRBJ2-6|TRBV5-5|NA|NA
CASSHLATEVGANVLTF
TGTGCCAGCAGCCACCTAGCGACGGAGGTGGGGGCCAACGTCCTGACTTTC
>TRBJ2-7|TRBV9|TRBD2|NA
CASSVGGTSGNEQYF
TGTGCCAGCAGCGTAGGGGGGACTAGCGGAAATGAGCAGTACTTC
>TRBJ1-6|TRBV6-1|NA|NA
CASSGLGGRESYNSPLHF
TGTGCCAGCAGTGGCCTAGGGGGGCGCGAATCCTATAATTCACCCCTCCACTTT
>TRBJ1-3|TRBV19|NA|NA
CASNSESGNTIYF
TGTGCCAGTAATTCAGAATCGGGAAACACCATATATTTT
>TRBJ2-1|TRBV7-6|NA|few
CASSLGTSYGEQFF
TGTGCCAGCAGCTTAGGAACTAGTTACGGTGAGCAGTTCTTC
>TRBJ2-5|TRBV6-5|NA|once
CASSYSGEPETQYF
TGTGCCAGCAGTTATTCGGGGGAGCCAGAGACCCAGTACTTC
>TRBJ1-5|TRBV14|NA|once
CASSLGLDQPQHF
TGTGCCAGCAGCCTAGGATTGGATCAGCCCCAGCATTTT
>TRBJ1-1|TRBV7-2|TRBD1|NA
CASSRKTGQNTEAFF
TGTGCCAGCAGCCGAAAGACAGGGCAGAACACTGAAGCTTTCTTT
>TRBJ1-5|TRBV5-8|NA|NA
CASSLLQGDQPQHF
TGTGCCAGCAGCTTGCTGCAGGGCGATCAGCCCCAGCATTTT
>TRBJ1-2|TRBV4-1|TRBD1|NA
CASSLAGQGNYGYTF
TGCGCCAGCAGCCTAGCCGGACAGGGAAACTATGGCTACACCTTC
>TRBJ2-3|TRBV30|NA|NA
CAWSGSSTDTQYF
TGTGCCTGGAGCGGGTCTAGCACAGATACGCAGTATTTT
>TRBJ2-1|TRBV11-3|NA|NA
CASSLGPRGGEQFF
TGTGCCAGCAGCTTAGGGCCGAGAGGGGGTGAGCAGTTCTTC
>TRBJ1-2|TRBV10-3|TRBD1|NA
CAISESADRPQGCTF
TGTGCCATCAGTGAGTCCGCGGACAGGCCACAGGGCTGCACCTTC
>TRBJ2-7|TRBV5-1|NA|NA
CASSLAGQHSYEQYF
TGCGCCAGCAGCTTGGCCGGACAGCACTCCTACGAGCAGTACTTC
>TRBJ2-7|TRBV4-1|TRBD2|NA
CASSQVSGDYYEQYF
TGCGCCAGCAGCCAGGTTAGCGGGGACTACTACGAGCAGTACTTC
>TRBJ2-1|TRBV5-6|NA|NA
CASSFSRAHEFF
TGTGCCAGCAGCTTCTCTCGAGCCCACGAGTTCTTC
>TRBJ2-1|TRBV15|NA|NA
CATSGGLNIYNEQFF
TGTGCCACCAGCGGGGGACTTAATATTTACAATGAGCAGTTCTTC
>TRBJ1-1|TRBV7-3|NA|NA
CASSLESTTEAFF
TGTGCCAGCAGCTTGGAGTCGACCACTGAAGCTTTCTTT
>TRBJ1-4|TRBV5-1|TRBD1|NA
CASTPAGQGAHEKLFF
TGCGCCAGCACCCCTGCAGGTCAGGGGGCTCATGAAAAACTGTTTTTT
>TRBJ1-2|TRBV21-1|NA|NA
CASSKARKGVYGYTF
TGTGCCAGCAGCAAAGCGCGCAAGGGGGTCTATGGCTACACCTTC